The 9 T cell receptor beta chains given below trace back to one sample, sequenced in a study of Ad26.COV2.S vaccination and SARS-CoV-2 variants. Treatment reported: about 20 received Ad26.COV2.S at low or high dose, single or two shots; about 5 received placebo; per-sample allocation not given. Samples were taken on day 63 after the first vaccine or placebo injection. Using immunoSEQ multiplex PCR, the repertoire was profiled, and TCRdb retains in-frame clones only, with some absent. The data show around 300,000 clones, 88% seen once. This specimen was peripheral blood, taken in a trial of Ad26.COV2.S vaccine versus placebo. All receptors come from a person aged 18-65 years who received the Ad26.COV2.S COVID-19 vaccine or a placebo.

V and J are TRBV2 and TRBJ1-5; 8 bases align to TRBD1. This CDR3 spans 15 amino acids. V was clipped by 4 bases and J by 2 bases; unmatched bases: 4. In germline, CDR1 is SNHLY, CDR2 FYNNEI. Written as DNA, the CDR3 is TGTGCCAGCAGTGCAGGGACAGGTCGCAATCAGCCCCAGCATTTT. Protein: CASSAGTGRNQPQHF.

This rearrangement joins TRBV30 to TRBJ1-4; D may be TRBD1 (5 bases). Germline CDR1 and CDR2: GTSNPN and SVGIG (reference sequence). V was shortened by 2 bases and J by 5 bases, with 15 bases between the two germline ends. The CDR3 has 15 residues. The DNA of the CDR3 is TGTGCCTGGAGTAGTACCGGGACTGAGAATGAAAAACTGTTTTTT. Translation: CAWSSTGTENEKLFF.

The chain's CDR3 is CASSYEGTTNYGYTF. CDR3 DNA: TGTGCCAGCAGTTACGAGGGTACAACTAACTATGGCTACACCTTC. V and J are TRBV6-5 and TRBJ1-2; D gene uncertain. The germline gives CDR1 MNHEY, CDR2 SVGAGI. This CDR3 region has 15 residues. The V and J ends lost 2 bases and 0 bases respectively, with 10 bases between them.

This chain uses TRBV28 with TRBJ1-5, with D hard to call. The V gene lost 3 bases and the J gene lost 4 bases, with 7 bases spanning the gap. The CDR3 has 13 amino acids. Germline lookup yields CDR1 MDHEN and CDR2 SYDVKM. CDR3 sequence (DNA): TGTGCCAGCAGTTTCAACTCTAATCAGCCCCAGCATTTT. This translates into CASSFNSNQPQHF.

This clone has a single count. V gene TRBV7-2 combines with J gene TRBJ2-4; D not resolved. This CDR3 is 15 amino acids long. Trimming left V 2 bases short and J 3 bases short, with 11 bases between. CDR1 and CDR2 from the germline V gene are SGHTA and FQGNSA. As DNA, the CDR3 is TGTGCCAGCAGCTTATTCCCGGTCGTCAAAAACATTCAGTACTTC. Protein sequence: CASSLFPVVKNIQYF.

The chain has TRBV4-3 and TRBJ1-4; maybe TRBD1 (5 bases). The CDR3 loop spans 15 amino acids. V lost 1 base and J 10 bases, leaving 16 bases between the germline ends. The germline CDR1 and CDR2 sequences are LGHNA and YSLEER. The CDR3 coding sequence is TGCGCCAGCAGCCAAGTTTTTTTGAGGGGAACAAAACTGTTTTTT. Protein product: CASSQVFLRGTKLFF.

This clone was detected once. The chain has TRBV27 and TRBJ1-5; 7 nucleotides line up with TRBD1. Trimming at V came to 0 bases and at J to 0 bases, leaving 8 bases not matched to a gene. The CDR3 covers 18 residues. Germline CDR1 is MNHEY and CDR2 is SMNVEV (reference sequence). The CDR3 DNA reads as TGTGCCAGCAGTTTATCCGCTGGGACAGTCACTAGCAATCAGCCCCAGCATTTT. Translating it yields CASSLSAGTVTSNQPQHF.

V gene TRBV25-1 combines with J gene TRBJ1-2, with D maybe TRBD1 (5 bases). Trimming pared 7 bases from V and 4 bases from J, leaving 13 bases between. CDR3 length: 13 amino acids. Germline V gene lookup returns CDR1 MGHDK and CDR2 SYGVNS. In DNA, the CDR3 is TGTGCCAGCATGGGGACCCAAACCTATGGCTACACCTTC. Amino acids: CASMGTQTYGYTF.

The V and J genes are TRBV6-2 or TRBV6-3 and TRBJ2-1; D perhaps matches TRBD1 (5 bases). The CDR3 consists of 14 residues. Germline V gene lookup returns CDR1 MNHEY and CDR2 SVGEGT. Trimming stripped 5 bases from V and 7 bases from J, with 15 bases between. This CDR3 is CASSQGPEENEQFF. DNA for the CDR3: TGTGCCAGCAGTCAGGGCCCAGAGGAGAATGAGCAGTTCTTC.